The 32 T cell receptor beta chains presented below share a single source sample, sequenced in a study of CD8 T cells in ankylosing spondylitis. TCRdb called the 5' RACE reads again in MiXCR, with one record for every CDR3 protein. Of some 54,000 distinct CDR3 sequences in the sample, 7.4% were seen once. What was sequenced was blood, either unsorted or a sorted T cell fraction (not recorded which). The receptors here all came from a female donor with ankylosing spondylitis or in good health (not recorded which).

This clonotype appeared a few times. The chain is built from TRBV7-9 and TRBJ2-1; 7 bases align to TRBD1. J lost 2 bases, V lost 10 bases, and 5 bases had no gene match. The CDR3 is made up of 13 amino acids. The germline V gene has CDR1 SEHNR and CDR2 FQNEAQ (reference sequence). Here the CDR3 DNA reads TGTGCCATAACACAGGGGACCTACAATGAGCAGTTCTTC. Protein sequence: CAITQGTYNEQFF.

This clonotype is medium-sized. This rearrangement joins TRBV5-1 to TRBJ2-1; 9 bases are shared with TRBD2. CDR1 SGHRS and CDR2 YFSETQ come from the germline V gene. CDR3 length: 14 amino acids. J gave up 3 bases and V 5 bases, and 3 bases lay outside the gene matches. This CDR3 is CASRTSGYYNEQFF. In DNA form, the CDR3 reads TGCGCCAGCAGGACTAGCGGTTACTACAATGAGCAGTTCTTC.

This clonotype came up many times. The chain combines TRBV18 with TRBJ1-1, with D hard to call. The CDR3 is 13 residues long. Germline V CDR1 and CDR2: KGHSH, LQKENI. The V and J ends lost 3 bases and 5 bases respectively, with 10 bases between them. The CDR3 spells CASSPNSGTEAFF. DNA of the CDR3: TGTGCCAGCTCACCCAACAGTGGGACTGAAGCTTTCTTT.

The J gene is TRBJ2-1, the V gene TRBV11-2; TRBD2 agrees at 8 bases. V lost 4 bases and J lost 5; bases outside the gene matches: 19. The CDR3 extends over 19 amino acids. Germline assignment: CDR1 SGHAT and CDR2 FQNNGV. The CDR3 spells CASSSYSTSSGSRNNEQFF. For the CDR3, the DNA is TGTGCCAGCAGCTCCTATTCTACATCTAGCGGGTCTCGGAACAATGAGCAGTTCTTC.

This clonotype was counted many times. DNA of the CDR3: TGCGCCAGCAGCTCGGGACAGGGTAACACTGAAGCTTTCTTT. Translation gives CASSSGQGNTEAFF. The chain combines TRBV5-1 with TRBJ1-1, with 9 bases lining up with TRBD1. The junction had 2 bases not matched to a gene; V was cut back by 3 bases and J by 2 bases. The CDR3 spans 14 residues. Germline V lookup: CDR1 SGHRS, CDR2 YFSETQ.

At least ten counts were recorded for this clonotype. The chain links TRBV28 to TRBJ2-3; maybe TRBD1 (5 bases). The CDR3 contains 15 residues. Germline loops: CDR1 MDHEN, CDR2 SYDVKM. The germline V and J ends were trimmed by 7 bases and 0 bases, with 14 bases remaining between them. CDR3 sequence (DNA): TGTGCCAGCACCCAGGGCCAGGCTAGCACAGATACGCAGTATTTT. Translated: CASTQGQASTDTQYF.

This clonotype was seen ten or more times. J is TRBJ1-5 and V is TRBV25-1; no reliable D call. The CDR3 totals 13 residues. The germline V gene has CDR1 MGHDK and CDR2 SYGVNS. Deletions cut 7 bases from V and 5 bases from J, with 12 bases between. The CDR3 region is CASTSGPHQPQHF. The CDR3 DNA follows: TGTGCCAGCACCTCCGGTCCTCATCAGCCCCAGCATTTT.

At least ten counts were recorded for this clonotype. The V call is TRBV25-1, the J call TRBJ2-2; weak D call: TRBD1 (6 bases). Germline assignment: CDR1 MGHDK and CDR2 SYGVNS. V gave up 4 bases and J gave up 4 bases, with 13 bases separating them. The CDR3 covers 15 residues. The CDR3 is CASSGHRVGTGELFF. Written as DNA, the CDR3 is TGTGCCAGCAGTGGGCACAGGGTTGGCACCGGGGAGCTGTTTTTT.

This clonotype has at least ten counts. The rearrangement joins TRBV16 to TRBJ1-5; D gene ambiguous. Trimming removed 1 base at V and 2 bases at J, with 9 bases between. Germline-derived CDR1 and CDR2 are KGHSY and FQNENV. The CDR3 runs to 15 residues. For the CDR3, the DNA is TGTGCCAGCAGCCAATTCGGCCAAGGCAATCAGCCCCAGCATTTT. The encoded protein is CASSQFGQGNQPQHF.

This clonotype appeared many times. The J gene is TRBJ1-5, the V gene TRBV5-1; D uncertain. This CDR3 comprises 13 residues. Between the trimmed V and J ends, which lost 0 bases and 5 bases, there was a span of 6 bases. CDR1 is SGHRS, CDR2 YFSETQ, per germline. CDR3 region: CASSLEGYQPQHF. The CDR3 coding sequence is TGCGCCAGCAGCTTGGAAGGGTATCAGCCCCAGCATTTT.

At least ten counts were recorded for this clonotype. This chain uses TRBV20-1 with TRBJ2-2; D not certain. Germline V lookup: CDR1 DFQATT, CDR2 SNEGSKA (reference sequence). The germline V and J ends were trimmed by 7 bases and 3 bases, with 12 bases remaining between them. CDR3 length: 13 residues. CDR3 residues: CSVTPRHTGELFF. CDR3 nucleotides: TGCAGTGTGACTCCTAGACACACCGGGGAGCTGTTTTTT.

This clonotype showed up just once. The CDR3 loop is CASSLAGRVIATQYF. The CDR3 DNA is TGTGCCAGCAGCTTAGCAGGCAGGGTAATCGCTACGCAGTATTTT. The rearrangement links TRBV7-9 to TRBJ2-3; maybe TRBD1 (5 bases). Trimming cost V 0 bases and J 8 bases, with 15 bases left between them. Germline loops: CDR1 SEHNR, CDR2 FQNEAQ (reference sequence). The CDR3 sequence is 15 residues long. The complete variable domain, with remaining parts taken from reference TRBV7-9 and TRBJ2-3, reads DTGVSQNPRHKITKRGQNVTFRCDPISEHNRLYWYRQTLGQGPEFLTYFQNEAQLEKSRLLSDRFSAERPKGSFSTLEIQRTEQGDSAMYLCASSLAGRVIATQYFGPGTRLTVL.

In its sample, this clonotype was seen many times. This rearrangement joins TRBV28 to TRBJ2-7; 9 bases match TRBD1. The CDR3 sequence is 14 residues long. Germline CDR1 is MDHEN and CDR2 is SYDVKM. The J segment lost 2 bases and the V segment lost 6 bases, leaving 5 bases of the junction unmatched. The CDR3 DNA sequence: TGTGCCAGCAGCAAACAGGGGGCGACCTACGAGCAGTACGTC. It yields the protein CASSKQGATYEQYV.

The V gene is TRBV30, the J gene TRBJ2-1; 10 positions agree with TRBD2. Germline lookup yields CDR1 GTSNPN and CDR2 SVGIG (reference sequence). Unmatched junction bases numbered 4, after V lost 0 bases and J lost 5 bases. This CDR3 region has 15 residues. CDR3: CAWSVNSGGNNEQFF. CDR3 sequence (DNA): TGTGCCTGGAGTGTGAATAGCGGGGGGAACAATGAGCAGTTCTTC.

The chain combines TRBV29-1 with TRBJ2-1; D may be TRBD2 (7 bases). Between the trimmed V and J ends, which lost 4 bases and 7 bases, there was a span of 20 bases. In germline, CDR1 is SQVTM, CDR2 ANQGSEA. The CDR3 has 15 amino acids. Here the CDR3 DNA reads TGCAGCGTTGCGGGTGGGGCGGGGGCCGCTAATGAGCAGTTCTTC. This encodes CSVAGGAGAANEQFF.

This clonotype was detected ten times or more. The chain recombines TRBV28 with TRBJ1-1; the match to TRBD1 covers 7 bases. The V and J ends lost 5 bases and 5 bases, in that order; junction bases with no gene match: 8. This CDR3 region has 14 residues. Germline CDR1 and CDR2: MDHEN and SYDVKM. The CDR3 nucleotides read TGTGCCAGCAGTCCCCCGACAGGGTGGACTGAAGCTTTCTTT. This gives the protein CASSPPTGWTEAFF.

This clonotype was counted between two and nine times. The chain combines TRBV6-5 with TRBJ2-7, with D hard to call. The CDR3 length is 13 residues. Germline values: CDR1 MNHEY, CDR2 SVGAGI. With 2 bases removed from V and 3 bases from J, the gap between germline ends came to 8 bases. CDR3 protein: CASSYSLGYEQYF. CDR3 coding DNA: TGTGCCAGCAGTTACAGTTTGGGCTACGAGCAGTACTTC.

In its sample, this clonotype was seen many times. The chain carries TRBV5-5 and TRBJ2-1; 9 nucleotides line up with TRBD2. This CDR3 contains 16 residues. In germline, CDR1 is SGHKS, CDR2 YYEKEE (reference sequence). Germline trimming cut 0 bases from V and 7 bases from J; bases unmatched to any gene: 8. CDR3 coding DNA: TGTGCCAGCAGCTTGGGGGCGGGGGGGGCAGGTAATGAGCAGTTCTTC. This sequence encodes CASSLGAGGAGNEQFF.

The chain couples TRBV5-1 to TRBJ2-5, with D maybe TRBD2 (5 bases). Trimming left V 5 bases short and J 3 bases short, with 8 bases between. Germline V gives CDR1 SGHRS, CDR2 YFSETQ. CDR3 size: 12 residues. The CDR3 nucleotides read TGCGCCAGCAGACTAGAAGAAGAGACCCAGTACTTC. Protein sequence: CASRLEEETQYF.

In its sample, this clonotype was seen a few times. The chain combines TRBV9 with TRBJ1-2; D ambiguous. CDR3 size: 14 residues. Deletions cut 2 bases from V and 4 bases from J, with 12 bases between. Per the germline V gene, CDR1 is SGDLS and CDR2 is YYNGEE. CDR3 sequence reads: CASSVTTGGYGYTF. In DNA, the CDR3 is TGTGCCAGCAGCGTGACTACGGGCGGCTATGGCTACACCTTC.

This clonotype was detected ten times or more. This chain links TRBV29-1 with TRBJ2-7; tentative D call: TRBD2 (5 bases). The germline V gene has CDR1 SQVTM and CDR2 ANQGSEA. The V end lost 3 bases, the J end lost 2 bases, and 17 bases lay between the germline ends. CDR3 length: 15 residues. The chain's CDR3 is CSVELAGEGTYEQYF. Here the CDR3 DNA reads TGCAGCGTTGAGTTGGCCGGTGAGGGAACCTACGAGCAGTACTTC.

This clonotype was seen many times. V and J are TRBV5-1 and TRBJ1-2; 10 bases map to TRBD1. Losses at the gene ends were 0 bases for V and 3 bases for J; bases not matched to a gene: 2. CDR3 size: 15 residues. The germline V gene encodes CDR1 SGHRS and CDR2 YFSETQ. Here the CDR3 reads CASSLAGTGDYGYTF. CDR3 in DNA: TGCGCCAGCAGCTTGGCCGGGACAGGGGACTATGGCTACACCTTC.

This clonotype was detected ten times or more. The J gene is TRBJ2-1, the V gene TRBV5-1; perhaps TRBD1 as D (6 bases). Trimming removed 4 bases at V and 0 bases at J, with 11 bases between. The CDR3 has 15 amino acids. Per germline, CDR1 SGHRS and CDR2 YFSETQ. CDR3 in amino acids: CASSLGQFSYNEQFF. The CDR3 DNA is TGCGCCAGCAGCCTGGGACAATTCTCCTACAATGAGCAGTTCTTC.

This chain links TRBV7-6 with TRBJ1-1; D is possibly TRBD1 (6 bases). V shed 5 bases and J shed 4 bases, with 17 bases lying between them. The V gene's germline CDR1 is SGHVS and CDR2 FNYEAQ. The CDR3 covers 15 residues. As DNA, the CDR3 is TGTGCCAGCAGCCTAAGCAGGGGAGAAGGCACTGAAGCTTTCTTT. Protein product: CASSLSRGEGTEAFF.

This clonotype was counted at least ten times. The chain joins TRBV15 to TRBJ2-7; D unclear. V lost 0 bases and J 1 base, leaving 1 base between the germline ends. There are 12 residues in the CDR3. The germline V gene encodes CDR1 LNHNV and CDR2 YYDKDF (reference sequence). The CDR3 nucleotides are TGTGCCACCAGCAGAGATTCCTACGAGCAGTACTTC. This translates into CATSRDSYEQYF.

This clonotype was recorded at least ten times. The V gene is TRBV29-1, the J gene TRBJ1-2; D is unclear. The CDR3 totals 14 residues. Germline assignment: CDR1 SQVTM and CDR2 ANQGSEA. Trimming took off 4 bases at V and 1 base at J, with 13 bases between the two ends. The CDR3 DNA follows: TGCAGCGTTGTGGACGGGAAATTTAACTATGGCTACACCTTC. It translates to CSVVDGKFNYGYTF.

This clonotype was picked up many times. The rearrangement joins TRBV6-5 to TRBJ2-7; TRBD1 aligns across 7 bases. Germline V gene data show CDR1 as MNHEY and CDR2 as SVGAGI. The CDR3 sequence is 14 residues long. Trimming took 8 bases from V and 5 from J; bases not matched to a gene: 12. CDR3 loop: CASRRIQGYDEQYF. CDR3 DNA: TGTGCCAGCCGGCGGATACAGGGGTATGACGAGCAGTACTTC.

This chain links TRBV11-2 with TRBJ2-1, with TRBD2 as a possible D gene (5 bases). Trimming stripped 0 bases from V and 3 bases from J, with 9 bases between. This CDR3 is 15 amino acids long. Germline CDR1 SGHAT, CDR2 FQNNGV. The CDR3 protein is CASSLEGGFYNEQFF. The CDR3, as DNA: TGTGCCAGCAGCTTAGAAGGCGGGTTCTACAATGAGCAGTTCTTC.

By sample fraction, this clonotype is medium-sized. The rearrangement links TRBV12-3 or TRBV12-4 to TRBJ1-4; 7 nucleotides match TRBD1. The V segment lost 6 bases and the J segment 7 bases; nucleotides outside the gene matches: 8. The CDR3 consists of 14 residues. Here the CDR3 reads CASSVGGASEKLFF. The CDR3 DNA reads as TGTGCCAGCAGCGTAGGGGGCGCGAGTGAAAAACTGTTTTTT.

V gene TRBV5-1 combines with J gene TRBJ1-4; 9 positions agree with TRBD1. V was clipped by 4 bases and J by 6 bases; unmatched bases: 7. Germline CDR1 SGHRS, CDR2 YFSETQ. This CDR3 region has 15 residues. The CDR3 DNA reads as TGCGCCAGCAGCCGTACAGGGGACAGGGATGAAAAACTGTTTTTT. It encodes CASSRTGDRDEKLFF.

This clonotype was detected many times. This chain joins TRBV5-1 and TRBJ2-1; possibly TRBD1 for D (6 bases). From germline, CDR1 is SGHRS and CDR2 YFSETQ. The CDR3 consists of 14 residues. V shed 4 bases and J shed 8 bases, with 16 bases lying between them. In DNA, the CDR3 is TGCGCCAGCAGCACCCAAACAGGGACGGATGAGCAGTTCTTC. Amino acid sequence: CASSTQTGTDEQFF. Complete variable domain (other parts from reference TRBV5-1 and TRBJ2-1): KAGVTQTPRYLIKTRGQQVTLSCSPISGHRSVSWYQQTPGQGLQFLFEYFSETQRNKGNFPGRFSGRQFSNSRSEMNVSTLELGDSALYLCASSTQTGTDEQFFGPGTRLTVL.

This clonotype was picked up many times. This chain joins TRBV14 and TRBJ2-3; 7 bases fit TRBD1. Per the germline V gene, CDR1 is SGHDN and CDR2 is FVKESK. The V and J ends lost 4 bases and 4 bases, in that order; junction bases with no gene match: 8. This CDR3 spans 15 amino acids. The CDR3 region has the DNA TGTGCCAGCAGCCCGCGCCAGGGGGTGGCAGATACGCAGTATTTT. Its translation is CASSPRQGVADTQYF. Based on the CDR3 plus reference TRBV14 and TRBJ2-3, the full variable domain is EAGVTQFPSHSVIEKGQTVTLRCDPISGHDNLYWYRRVMGKEIKFLLHFVKESKQDESGMPNNRFLAERTGGTYSTLKVQPAELEDSGVYFCASSPRQGVADTQYFGPGTRLTVL.